Listed below are T cell receptor beta chains from one sample, sequenced in a study of blood T cell repertoires in COVID-19. Assay used: immunoSEQ multiplex PCR; TCRdb lists only in-frame clones, some missing. Counted here are about 300,000 clones, 70% to 90% occurring once; the ten biggest clones make up approximately 5%. Material: PBMCs or T cells enriched from blood (not recorded which). The receptor source for this set is a woman aged 30 to 39 who had recovered from COVID-19. Both conserved end residues are part of each CDR3. Some rows have no size entry. The others give once, few or many, or a class for an expanded clone.

v_gene	abundance	j_gene	CDR3aa
TRBV2	NA	TRBJ1-1	CASEGGWVTEAFF
TRBV3-1/TRBV3-2	NA	TRBJ1-4	CASSPSGGKIMKKLFF
TRBV5-5	NA	TRBJ1-6	CASSRLLRDRNSPLHF
TRBV20-1	once	TRBJ2-3	CSASVSGASGLRTDTQYF
TRBV5-1	NA	TRBJ1-6	CASRAGNYNSPLHF
TRBV4-1	few	TRBJ2-3	CASSQTTGTRIADTQYF
TRBV6-6	NA	TRBJ1-3	CASSDPQGARGNTIYF
TRBV30	NA	TRBJ1-5	CAWGRGTDRNQPQHF
TRBV7-9	once	TRBJ2-3	CASSSWTSGGTSTDTQYF
TRBV13	NA	TRBJ1-2	CASHGTVANYGYTF
TRBV10-3	NA	TRBJ1-5	CAISESREGRNQPQHF
TRBV10-3	once	TRBJ2-3	CAISESGGDDTQYF
TRBV21-1	NA	TRBJ2-5	CASSSTPGTSGVKETQYF
TRBV4-1	NA	TRBJ1-6	CASSQDWGHHNSPLHF
TRBV7-6	few	TRBJ1-6	CASSLDSPYNSPLHF
TRBV29-1	NA	TRBJ1-2	CSVAVGLNYGYTF
TRBV10-1	once	TRBJ1-1	CASSTRGLGTEAFF
TRBV5-4	NA	TRBJ2-5	CAGQTGAHGETQYF
TRBV7-2	NA	TRBJ2-2	CASSLIRVSTGELFF
TRBV18	NA	TRBJ1-4	CASSPLAQRQGDEKLFF
TRBV19	once	TRBJ1-5	CASRFDISNQPQHF
TRBV12-3/TRBV12-4	NA	TRBJ1-2	CASSRQSNYGYTF
TRBV10-3	NA	TRBJ1-1	CAISEGQGADEAFF
TRBV19	NA	TRBJ2-1	CASSIAGTNYNEQFF
TRBV4-1	NA	TRBJ1-1	CASSQEVGGGPHVNTEAFF
TRBV19	NA	TRBJ1-3	CASSLTPSAGNTIYF
TRBV9	NA	TRBJ2-5	CASSFRGTGETQYF
TRBV6-5	NA	TRBJ1-6	CASSLEGNNSPLHF
TRBV11-3	NA	TRBJ2-1	CASSPRWSAYNEQFF
TRBV7-2	NA	TRBJ2-5	CASSTLAGGPETQYF
TRBV5-6	NA	TRBJ1-5	CASSQSRVLAGNQPQHF
TRBV12-3/TRBV12-4	NA	TRBJ2-7	CASSSGGTYEQYF
TRBV5-4	NA	TRBJ2-1	CASSPRASGNNEQFF
TRBV11-3	once	TRBJ2-5	CASSLEGLGETQYF
TRBV4-1	NA	TRBJ1-5	CASSPVYLGGQPQHF
TRBV5-1	NA	TRBJ1-1	CASSIGQGEAFF
TRBV7-3	few	TRBJ1-2	CASSTDREHGYTF
TRBV18	NA	TRBJ1-1	CASSPAGQNTEAFF
TRBV7-8	few	TRBJ1-2	CASIPNWSLANYGYTF
TRBV10-3	few	TRBJ1-2	CAISGRGPPLSYGYTF
TRBV5-1	NA	TRBJ2-5	CASSPDREETQYF
TRBV2	NA	TRBJ1-5	CASSADRGSNQPQHF
TRBV4-2	NA	TRBJ2-6	CASSPFGGSGANVLTF
TRBV5-1	NA	TRBJ1-1	CASSSLQSNTEAFF
TRBV4-1	NA	TRBJ2-7	CASSQDRGFWEQYF
TRBV7-3	NA	TRBJ2-5	CASSLSGGAGMTQYF
TRBV10-3	NA	TRBJ2-1	CAISGTGSSYNEQFF
TRBV14	NA	TRBJ2-7	CASSQEKRGGIDEQYF
TRBV27	NA	TRBJ2-2	CASSFITPAGGKTGELFF
TRBV18	NA	TRBJ1-1	CASSGTPNTEAFF
TRBV19	NA	TRBJ1-2	CASHTGNAGYTF
TRBV9	NA	TRBJ1-1	CASSPGTGGPNEAFF
TRBV6-5	NA	TRBJ2-7	CASSRDFVSYEQYF
TRBV19	NA	TRBJ1-2	CASSKDQGIYGYTF